This TCR beta chain was identified during a study of cytomegalovirus exposure and HLA in healthy donors. The PCR ran on 60 Vbeta and 13 Jbeta primers. This table comes from immunoSEQ multiplex PCR, and its TCRdb copy is limited to in-frame clones, with some not included. Altogether around 95,000 clones are present, about 83% being singletons, with the ten largest covering around 3.6%. Germline V gene lookup returns CDR1 SGHRS and CDR2 YFSETQ. Trimming removed 0 bases from V and 4 bases from J; junction bases left unmatched: 7. This CDR3 comprises 15 residues. Source material: PBMCs. The receptor was isolated from a female donor in good health and CMV-seropositive. The chain joins TRBV5-1 to TRBJ2-7; TRBD2 matches at 7 bases. In DNA form, the CDR3 reads TGCGCCAGCAGCTTGGCCGCGGGGAGGGCATACGAGCAGTACTTC. This sequence encodes CASSLAAGRAYEQYF.